The 18 T cell receptor beta chains presented below share a single source sample, sequenced in a study of identical twins. TCRdb recomputed calls from the 5' RACE reads with MiXCR, one row per CDR3 protein. The sample has roughly 690,000 distinct CDR3 sequences, over 5% seen once. The sample consisted of naive T cells sorted from blood. The receptors originated from a man aged 18 to 29 in good health.

The rearrangement links TRBV11-2 to TRBJ2-2, with TRBD2 as a possible D gene (6 bases). V gave up 5 bases and J gave up 6 bases, with 13 bases separating them. CDR3 length equals 14 residues. Germline lookup yields CDR1 SGHAT and CDR2 FQNNGV. CDR3 sequence: CASSPRRGAGELFF. The CDR3 coding sequence is TGTGCCAGCAGCCCCAGGAGGGGCGCCGGGGAGCTGTTTTTT.

This clonotype was seen more than once but under ten times. This chain joins TRBV7-2 and TRBJ2-7; D is undetermined. Trimming removed 1 base from V and 3 bases from J, with 13 bases in between. The CDR3 runs to 15 residues. Germline V gene lookup returns CDR1 SGHTA and CDR2 FQGNSA. CDR3: CASSLGMKSNYEQYF. CDR3 nucleotide sequence: TGTGCCAGCAGCTTAGGAATGAAATCTAACTACGAGCAGTACTTC.

This clonotype was seen many times. This rearrangement joins TRBV12-3 or TRBV12-4 to TRBJ1-5, with 7 nucleotides matching TRBD1. The CDR3 has 14 amino acids. Germline trimming cut 7 bases from V and 4 bases from J; bases unmatched to any gene: 7. The CDR3: CASTHTGENQPQHF. The CDR3, as DNA: TGTGCCAGCACCCATACAGGGGAAAATCAGCCCCAGCATTTT.

This clonotype appeared many times. The chain employs TRBV20-1 and TRBJ1-2; D remains ambiguous. The length of the CDR3 is 12 residues. Germline values: CDR1 DFQATT, CDR2 SNEGSKA (reference sequence). V was pared by 2 bases and J by 4 bases, with 8 bases between. The DNA of the CDR3 is TGCAGTGCTAGAACGGTCCCCTATGGCTACACCTTC. Amino acids: CSARTVPYGYTF.

V usage is TRBV10-3 and J usage is TRBJ2-5; 10 nucleotides align to TRBD1. Germline-derived CDR1 and CDR2 are ENHRY and SYGVKD. The CDR3 contains 14 residues. J gave up 5 bases and V 8 bases, and 8 bases lay outside the gene matches. The CDR3 sequence: CAIGGDRGRETQYF. In DNA form, the CDR3 reads TGTGCCATCGGAGGAGACAGGGGGCGGGAGACCCAGTACTTC.

The chain uses TRBV10-2 and TRBJ2-5; D remains unclear. V was clipped by 8 bases and J by 0 bases, with 1 base between them. The CDR3 is 10 amino acids. Per germline, CDR1 WSHSY and CDR2 SAAADI. The CDR3 nucleotides read TGCGCCAGCTACCAAGAGACCCAGTACTTC. Protein: CASYQETQYF.

Ten or more counts support this clonotype. This chain joins TRBV27 and TRBJ1-4; D is uncertain. The V gene's germline CDR1 is MNHEY and CDR2 SMNVEV (reference sequence). V lost 6 bases to trimming and J lost 2 bases, with 7 bases between them. This CDR3 has 13 amino acids. The CDR3 here is CASRRATNEKLFF. The CDR3 DNA reads TGTGCCAGCAGACGGGCCACTAATGAAAAACTGTTTTTT.

The chain joins TRBV29-1 to TRBJ2-3; TRBD2 might be the D (5 bases). Germline CDR1 is SQVTM and CDR2 is ANQGSEA. CDR3 length: 13 amino acids. V shed 5 bases and J shed 0 bases, with 9 bases lying between them. The CDR3 here is CSVWGVSTDTQYF. The CDR3 bases are TGCAGCGTTTGGGGAGTTAGCACAGATACGCAGTATTTT.

This clonotype was counted many times. As DNA, the CDR3 is TGTGCCAGCAGCGGGACAGCCGGGGCCATAGTTAGAGGCCAGTACTTC. Residues: CASSGTAGAIVRGQYF. The chain uses TRBV6-2 or TRBV6-3 and TRBJ2-5; 7 nucleotides align to TRBD1. Per the germline V gene, CDR1 is MNHEY and CDR2 is SVGEGT. CDR3 size: 16 residues. With 6 bases clipped from V and 10 bases from J, the junction kept 20 bases outside the gene matches.

This clonotype was recorded many times. This chain uses TRBV29-1 with TRBJ2-1; tentatively, D is TRBD1 (5 bases). Trimming shortened V by 3 bases and J by 5 bases, and 14 bases separated the two germline ends. This CDR3 has 14 amino acids. Germline loops: CDR1 SQVTM, CDR2 ANQGSEA. CDR3 loop: CSVDPRGANNEQFF. The CDR3 nucleotides are TGCAGCGTTGATCCCCGTGGGGCTAACAATGAGCAGTTCTTC.

Ten or more counts support this clonotype. The chain is built from TRBV20-1 and TRBJ2-4; possibly TRBD2 for D (5 bases). This CDR3 has 16 residues. Germline CDR1 and CDR2: DFQATT and SNEGSKA (reference sequence). V lost 1 base, J lost 3 bases, and 16 bases lay in between. The chain's CDR3 is CSARGGGVRGKNIQYF. The CDR3 DNA reads TGCAGTGCTAGAGGGGGTGGGGTTCGGGGCAAAAACATTCAGTACTTC.

Ten or more counts support this clonotype. This rearrangement joins TRBV7-9 to TRBJ1-1; D is ambiguous. Trimming removed 3 bases from V and 3 bases from J, with 17 bases in between. Per germline, CDR1 SEHNR and CDR2 FQNEAQ (reference sequence). CDR3 length: 16 amino acids. The CDR3 DNA reads TGTGCCAGCAGCTTGTATGAGGTAGGGCAGGACACTGAAGCTTTCTTT. Translated, it gives CASSLYEVGQDTEAFF.

This clonotype was recorded at least ten times. This rearrangement joins TRBV5-1 to TRBJ2-5, with no clear D. The CDR3 has 16 amino acids. V dropped 0 bases and J dropped 1 base, with 13 bases sitting between them. In germline, CDR1 is SGHRS, CDR2 YFSETQ. As DNA, the CDR3 is TGCGCCAGCAGCTTGGGAGGTAAAATCCTCCAAGAGACCCAGTACTTC. Amino acids: CASSLGGKILQETQYF.

This clonotype was observed many times. CDR3 protein: CASSGGTALNEKLFF. CDR3 DNA sequence: TGTGCCAGCAGTGGGGGGACAGCTCTTAATGAAAAACTGTTTTTT. The rearrangement uses TRBV6-1 and TRBJ1-4; 7 nucleotides agree with TRBD1. The CDR3 totals 15 residues. J lost 4 bases, V lost 4 bases, and 6 bases had no gene match. Germline-derived CDR1 and CDR2 are MNHNS and SASEGT.

A few counts support this clonotype. This chain uses TRBV11-2 with TRBJ2-7; D may be TRBD1 (5 bases). Between the trimmed V and J ends, which lost 3 bases and 0 bases, there was a span of 18 bases. Germline V gives CDR1 SGHAT, CDR2 FQNNGV. The CDR3 is 17 amino acids. The DNA for the CDR3 is TGTGCCAGCAGCTTCCCGATATGGGGCCTTACCTCCTACGAGCAGTACGTC. It translates to CASSFPIWGLTSYEQYV.

This clonotype has ten or more counts. The chain uses TRBV10-3 and TRBJ2-1; TRBD1 matches 10 bases. The length of the CDR3 is 13 residues. Germline-derived CDR1 and CDR2 are ENHRY and SYGVKD. After removal of 10 bases from V and 7 bases from J, the junction contained 7 bases not matched to a gene. CDR3 residues: CATCGTGDNEQFF. Written as DNA, the CDR3 is TGTGCCACCTGCGGGACAGGGGATAATGAGCAGTTCTTC.

This clonotype was seen repeatedly, ten times or more. J is TRBJ1-4 and V is TRBV20-1; no clear D. V was cut by 5 bases and J by 8 bases, with 9 bases left in between. The V gene's germline CDR1 is DFQATT and CDR2 SNEGSKA (reference sequence). The CDR3 consists of 11 residues. The CDR3 DNA sequence: TGCAGTGCTGGGAGTCCAGAAAAACTGTTTTTT. Amino acid sequence: CSAGSPEKLFF.

This chain links TRBV20-1 with TRBJ1-6, with 7 bases that match TRBD1. The germline V gene encodes CDR1 DFQATT and CDR2 SNEGSKA (reference sequence). The CDR3 loop spans 15 amino acids. V gave up 3 bases and J gave up 7 bases; unmatched junction bases: 9. CDR3 sequence reads: CSARSPGGLNSPLHF. Written as DNA, the CDR3 is TGCAGTGCTAGGAGCCCAGGGGGGCTCAATTCACCCCTCCACTTT.